This entry is about one T cell receptor (beta chain). The target antigen is unknown. Data came from immunoSEQ multiplex PCR; TCRdb stores just in-frame clones and leaves some out. The table shows approximately 250,000 clones, with approximately 90% occurring only once. The record originates from a study of Ad26.COV2.S vaccination and SARS-CoV-2 variants. Sample treatment: about 20 received Ad26.COV2.S at low or high dose, single or two shots; about 5 received placebo; per-sample allocation not given. Specimens were obtained on day 63 following the first vaccine or placebo injection. Study-level results: Measurements of TCR breadth and depth may have given underestimates of the total T cell responses.

In germline, CDR1 is SGHAT, CDR2 FQNNGV. Losses at the gene ends were 6 bases for V and 6 bases for J; bases not matched to a gene: 8. The CDR3 spans 16 residues. This sequence was found in a person between 18 and 59 years old who received the Ad26.COV2.S COVID-19 vaccine or a placebo. This chain joins TRBV11-2 and TRBJ2-1, with 13 bases that match TRBD2. The sample consisted of peripheral blood, taken in a trial of Ad26.COV2.S vaccine versus placebo. This CDR3 is CASRLGLAGRFNEQFF. In DNA, the CDR3 is TGTGCCAGCAGATTGGGACTAGCGGGAAGATTCAATGAGCAGTTCTTC.